This is a list of T cell receptor beta chains from one sample in a study of early T cells in non-severe SARS-CoV-2 infection. Using its own MiXCR run on the 5' RACE reads, TCRdb lists one record per CDR3 protein. Among about 83,000 distinct CDR3 sequences listed, about 9.4% were seen once. The specimen comprised whole blood, sampled at baseline. The receptors originated from an adult who was a healthcare worker with PCR-confirmed SARS-CoV-2 infection or an uninfected control (not recorded which). CDR3s include the opening cysteine and the closing phenylalanine or tryptophan. Each record gives: J gene, D gene, V gene, clone size, CDR3 protein, CDR3 DNA. D genes are given only for firm matches. Not every row has a clone size; where given, it reads once, few, many or a size class.

TRBJ2-6	TRBD1	TRBV7-3	many	CASSSEGADSGANVLTF	TGTGCCAGCAGCTCCGAGGGGGCGGATTCTGGGGCCAACGTCCTGACTTTC
TRBJ2-1	.	TRBV19	few	CASMGTLEQFF	TGTGCCAGTATGGGTACCCTTGAGCAGTTCTTC
TRBJ1-1	.	TRBV5-1	many	CASSLEGSEAFF	TGCGCCAGCAGCTTGGAGGGGTCTGAAGCTTTCTTT
TRBJ2-7	TRBD2	TRBV20-1	few	CSARATSGRPYEQYF	TGCAGTGCTAGAGCCACCAGCGGGAGGCCCTACGAGCAGTACTTC
TRBJ2-3	.	TRBV7-9	few	CASSLFRLVTDTQYF	TGTGCCAGCAGCTTATTTCGCTTAGTGACAGATACGCAGTATTTT
TRBJ2-5	.	TRBV6-5	many	CASSYSSLGGMGETQYF	TGTGCCAGCAGTTACTCGAGCCTGGGAGGAATGGGAGAGACCCAGTACTTC
TRBJ1-6	.	TRBV5-1	few	CASSLTGSSYNSPLHF	TGCGCCAGCAGCTTGACAGGGAGCTCCTATAATTCACCCCTCCACTTT
TRBJ2-1	TRBD2	TRBV6-4	.	CASSGGTANEQFF	TGTGCCAGCAGCGGGGGGACTGCCAATGAGCAGTTCTTC
TRBJ1-2	.	TRBV9	few	CASSALGGNYGYTF	TGTGCCAGCAGCGCCCTCGGGGGCAACTATGGCTACACCTTC
TRBJ1-2	.	TRBV20-1	.	CSARLTGLGNYGYTF	TGCAGTGCTAGACTCACAGGGCTGGGGAACTATGGCTACACCTTC
TRBJ2-5	.	TRBV7-9	medium-sized	CASSLQETQYF	TGTGCCAGCAGCTTACAAGAGACCCAGTACTTC
TRBJ2-7	.	TRBV3-1	.	CASSRGQLGEQYF	TGTGCCAGCAGCCGTGGACAGTTGGGCGAGCAGTACTTC
TRBJ2-5	.	TRBV28	.	CASSLPTLGGTQYF	TGTGCCAGCAGTTTACCTACCCTGGGGGGGACCCAGTACTTC
TRBJ1-1	.	TRBV28	few	CASSTPEESGDTEAFF	TGTGCCAGCAGTACCCCGGAGGAATCCGGGGACACTGAAGCTTTCTTT
TRBJ2-1	.	TRBV12-3/TRBV12-4	.	CASSKNQGVSNEQFF	TGTGCCAGCAGCAAGAACCAGGGAGTTAGCAATGAGCAGTTCTTC
TRBJ2-1	.	TRBV12-5	.	CASGTAGNEQFF	TGTGCTAGTGGTACGGCGGGGAATGAGCAGTTCTTC
TRBJ2-7	.	TRBV28	many	CASSTSRSGEQYF	TGTGCCAGCAGTACTAGTCGAAGTGGGGAGCAGTACTTC
TRBJ2-1	.	TRBV4-1	few	CASSPAAEDGEQFF	TGCGCCAGCAGCCCGGCGGCCGAGGATGGGGAGCAGTTCTTC
TRBJ2-1	.	TRBV6-6	.	CASSPSAYSYNEQFF	TGTGCCAGCAGTCCCAGCGCATACTCCTACAATGAGCAGTTCTTC
TRBJ2-2	.	TRBV25-1	few	CASSDWQGTGELFF	TGTGCCAGCAGTGATTGGCAGGGCACCGGGGAGCTGTTTTTT
TRBJ1-1	TRBD1	TRBV11-2	.	CASSSLTGGEAFF	TGTGCCAGCAGCTCCTTAACAGGGGGCGAAGCTTTCTTT
TRBJ1-2	.	TRBV6-6	.	CASSYPADNYGYTF	TGTGCCAGCAGTTACCCCGCGGATAACTATGGCTACACCTTC
TRBJ2-1	TRBD2	TRBV10-3	few	CAISEGTSSLNGLNEQFF	TGTGCCATCAGTGAGGGGACTAGCTCATTGAATGGTCTAAATGAGCAGTTCTTC
TRBJ2-7	TRBD1	TRBV7-2	.	CASSKLPGQGLGEQYF	TGTGCCAGCAGCAAACTACCGGGACAGGGCCTAGGGGAGCAGTACTTC
TRBJ2-1	.	TRBV5-1	many	CASTEDSYNEQFF	TGCGCCAGCACCGAGGACAGCTACAATGAGCAGTTCTTC
TRBJ1-6	TRBD1	TRBV2	.	CASSFQGQGGNSPLHF	TGTGCCAGCAGTTTCCAGGGACAGGGGGGTAATTCACCCCTCCACTTT
TRBJ2-1	TRBD2	TRBV5-5	.	CASSLGPGGPRVEQFF	TGTGCCAGCAGCTTGGGGCCGGGAGGGCCTAGGGTTGAGCAGTTCTTC
TRBJ2-5	.	TRBV9	.	CASSVGWNQETQYF	TGTGCCAGCAGCGTAGGGTGGAACCAAGAGACCCAGTACTTC
TRBJ2-7	.	TRBV30	few	CAWSKGNEQYF	TGTGCCTGGAGTAAGGGGAACGAGCAGTACTTC
TRBJ1-5	.	TRBV7-2	few	CASSLAGGQGNQPQHF	TGTGCCAGCAGCTTAGCGGGGGGGCAGGGCAATCAGCCCCAGCATTTT
TRBJ1-5	.	TRBV6-1	.	CASSEIEGQGGQPQHF	TGTGCCAGCAGTGAAATCGAGGGGCAGGGAGGGCAGCCCCAGCATTTT
TRBJ2-3	.	TRBV11-2	.	CASSLDWGPGGAQYF	TGTGCCAGCAGCTTAGATTGGGGCCCAGGCGGGGCGCAGTATTTT